The entry that follows covers one T cell receptor (beta chain) sequence. Its target is not known. This specimen comes from a study of shared clonotypes between healthy human individuals. Background on the study: Aged between 18 and 49, the donors were a couple of women and a few men.

The CDR3 loop spans 14 amino acids. V lost 3 bases, J lost 4 bases, and 12 bases lay in between. Germline V gene data show CDR1 as LNHDA and CDR2 as SQIVND (reference sequence). TCRdb keeps only in-frame clones here, not all; method: immunoSEQ multiplex PCR. The sample holds around 940,000 clones, over 60% seen once. The study's findings and limits: What limited the represented genetic and exposure-history diversity was the small number of donors.

The study enrolled healthy HIV-negative adults without recent acute infections or vaccinations as donors. The chain carries TRBV19 and TRBJ1-2, with D perhaps matching TRBD1 (5 bases). Sequenced: memory CD4+ T cells sorted from blood. Regarding subset: CD45RA-negative fraction. The TCR originated in a man younger than 35 in good health. CDR3 protein: CASSMGQGGYGYTF. As DNA, the CDR3 is TGTGCCAGTAGTATGGGGCAGGGCGGCTATGGCTACACCTTC.